The 13 T cell receptor beta chains below come from one sample, sequenced in a study of monozygotic twins with inflammatory bowel disease. TCRdb reprocessed the 5' RACE reads, keeping one entry per CDR3 protein, no DNA. The specimen's table records tens of thousands of distinct CDR3 sequences. Sample: blood. The receptors derive from a human donor with ulcerative colitis or Crohn's disease, or a healthy co-twin of an affected twin (not recorded which).

The chain joins TRBV7-3 to TRBJ2-3; lacking DNA, the TRBD1 call made by TCRdb goes unchecked. Germline loops: CDR1 SGHTA, CDR2 FQGTGA. This CDR3 has 14 amino acids. The CDR3 is CASSSFAGADTQYF.

The V gene is TRBV12-3 or TRBV12-4, the J gene TRBJ2-5; TCRdb lists TRBD2, though no DNA is available to test this call. CDR3 length: 15 amino acids. The CDR3 protein is CASTGLAGIPQTQYF.

This rearrangement joins TRBV15 to TRBJ1-5. CDR3 size: 14 residues. CDR1 and CDR2 (germline): LNHNV, YYDKDF (reference sequence). The chain's CDR3 is CATSRGRSNQPQHF.

This chain uses TRBV10-3 with TRBJ1-1; as DNA is missing, the TRBD1 call by TCRdb cannot be tested. This CDR3 spans 17 amino acids. CDR1 ENHRY and CDR2 SYGVKD come from the germline V gene. The chain's CDR3 is CAITKGVRDFSSTEAFF.

This chain connects TRBV18 to TRBJ1-3; TCRdb lists TRBD1, though no DNA is available to test this call. This CDR3 contains 16 residues. The germline gives CDR1 KGHSH, CDR2 LQKENI. This chain's CDR3 is CASSPQTGTVGNTIYF.

The rearrangement links TRBV12-3 or TRBV12-4 to TRBJ2-2. This CDR3 contains 14 residues. The CDR3 protein is CASSFQSNTGELFF.

J is TRBJ1-5 and V is TRBV7-2. The CDR3 spans 14 residues. Germline V gives CDR1 SGHTA, CDR2 FQGNSA. The CDR3 loop reads CASTSGGTHQPQHF.

The rearrangement uses TRBV18 and TRBJ1-5. The CDR3 extends over 13 amino acids. From germline, CDR1 is KGHSH and CDR2 LQKENI. The CDR3 loop reads CASGGDSNQPQHF.

This rearrangement joins TRBV15 to TRBJ1-3; TCRdb reports TRBD1, a call that lacks DNA to check it against. The CDR3 extends over 14 amino acids. Per the germline V gene, CDR1 is LNHNV and CDR2 is YYDKDF (reference sequence). The CDR3 sequence is CATSGTSSGNTIYF.

V is TRBV7-2 and J is TRBJ2-7. The CDR3 length is 14 residues. CDR1 is SGHTA, CDR2 FQGNSA, per germline. CDR3 in amino acids: CASRAAGSSYEQYF.

V and J are TRBV4-2 and TRBJ2-3; the TCRdb call, TRBD2, lacks DNA for checking. This CDR3 has 18 residues. The germline gives CDR1 LGHNA, CDR2 YNFKEQ. The CDR3: CASSQLSTSGGNTDTQYF.

This rearrangement joins TRBV7-8 to TRBJ2-1; TCRdb returns TRBD1, unconfirmable since there is no DNA. CDR1 and CDR2 from the germline V gene are SGHVS and FQNEAQ. CDR3 length equals 16 residues. The CDR3 loop reads CASSTPWGGGSNEQFF.

The chain employs TRBV11-2 and TRBJ1-1. Germline V lookup: CDR1 SGHAT, CDR2 FQNNGV. The CDR3 sequence is 13 residues long. The CDR3 sequence: CASSLDSELEAFF. The full variable domain, completed using reference TRBV11-2 and TRBJ1-1, is EAGVAQSPRYKIIEKRQSVAFWCNPISGHATLYWYQQILGQGPKLLIQFQNNGVVDDSQLPKDRFSAERLKGVDSTLKIQPAKLEDSAVYLCASSLDSELEAFFGQGTRLTVV.